These 3 T cell receptor beta chains were sequenced from one sample in a study of naive and memory T cell subsets. Study-level findings and limits: A few larger clonotypes appeared in naive repertoires, especially CD8, possibly memory cells re-expressing CD45RA.

No antigen has been identified for these receptors. Two oligonucleotides, mixed equimolar, formed the beta constant-region primer covering TRBC1 and TRBC2. Nested alpha and beta constant-region primers with the SP2 primer drove four PCR rounds on ligated cDNA. Using its own MiXCR run on the UMI-ligation and nested PCR reads, TCRdb lists one record per CDR3 protein. The table shows 99,000 or so distinct CDR3 sequences, with about 14% occurring only once. Sequencing input: naive CD8+ T cells from blood. These receptors were obtained from a human donor in good health.

In its sample, this clonotype was seen many times. The chain uses TRBV4-2 and TRBJ2-7; D gene unclear. The CDR3 consists of 13 residues. Per germline, CDR1 LGHNA and CDR2 YNFKEQ. The V and J ends lost 1 base and 3 bases respectively, with 7 bases between them. The CDR3 sequence is CASSQGQNYEQYF. As DNA, the CDR3 is TGTGCCAGCAGCCAAGGCCAGAACTACGAGCAGTACTTC.

V usage is TRBV5-1 and J usage is TRBJ1-4; possibly TRBD1 for D (6 bases). Trimming stripped 5 bases from V and 5 bases from J, with 10 bases between. The CDR3 has 13 residues. Germline CDR1 is SGHRS and CDR2 is YFSETQ. The CDR3 DNA sequence: TGCGCCAGCAGACAGGGATCAAATGAAAAACTGTTTTTT. This translates into CASRQGSNEKLFF.

The chain joins TRBV27 to TRBJ2-2; D is ambiguous. There are 13 residues in the CDR3. The V gene's germline CDR1 is MNHEY and CDR2 SMNVEV (reference sequence). Between the trimmed V and J ends, which lost 2 bases and 4 bases, there was a span of 5 bases. CDR3 sequence: CASSLRVTGELFF. The DNA of the CDR3 is TGTGCCAGCAGTTTACGGGTCACCGGGGAGCTGTTTTTT.